One and the same sample provided the 30 T cell receptor beta chains below, sequenced in a study of T cell responses to AZD1222 COVID-19 vaccine. Data came from immunoSEQ multiplex PCR; TCRdb stores just in-frame clones and leaves some out. The sample contains some 150,000 clones, 85% to 95% of which appear only once. The sample here was peripheral blood, taken on day 0 of MenACWY control vaccination. The origin of the receptors is an adult in good health.

The chain links TRBV10-2 to TRBJ2-1, with TRBD1 identical over 7 bases. The CDR3 contains 13 residues. Germline CDR1 and CDR2: WSHSY and SAAADI. Losses at the gene ends were 4 bases for V and 10 bases for J; bases not matched to a gene: 7. CDR3 in amino acids: CASSVTGNEEQFF. The DNA for the CDR3 is TGCGCCAGCAGTGTGACAGGGAACGAGGAGCAGTTCTTC.

The rearrangement joins TRBV12-5 to TRBJ1-5; TRBD1 might be the D (5 bases). Germline loops: CDR1 LGHNT, CDR2 FRNRAP. V lost 0 bases to trimming and J lost 1 base, with 13 bases between them. The CDR3 length is 17 residues. The chain's CDR3 is CASGLVSSGVSNQPQHF. CDR3 bases: TGTGCTAGTGGTTTGGTCTCCTCGGGGGTAAGCAATCAGCCCCAGCATTTT. The full variable domain, its missing parts supplied by reference TRBV12-5 and TRBJ1-5, is DARVTQTPRHKVTEMGQEVTMRCQPILGHNTVFWYRQTMMQGLELLAYFRNRAPLDDSGMPKDRFSAEMPDATLATLKIQPSEPRDSAVYFCASGLVSSGVSNQPQHFGDGTRLSIL.

This rearrangement joins TRBV2 to TRBJ2-6; weak D call: TRBD1 (6 bases). The V end lost 7 bases, the J end lost 3 bases, and 13 bases lay between the germline ends. The CDR3 is 15 residues long. From germline, CDR1 is SNHLY and CDR2 FYNNEI. CDR3 nucleotides: TGTGCCAGCAAATCCCAGGGGAGTGGGGCCAACGTCCTGACTTTC. Its protein product is CASKSQGSGANVLTF.

The chain has TRBV5-1 and TRBJ2-5; 8 bases map to TRBD1. This CDR3 region has 14 residues. Germline CDR1 SGHRS, CDR2 YFSETQ. V lost 6 bases to trimming and J lost 2 bases; unmatched junction nucleotides: 6. This CDR3 reads CASNAGTGQETQYF. DNA for the CDR3: TGCGCCAGCAACGCCGGGACAGGACAAGAGACCCAGTACTTC.

V gene TRBV5-4 combines with J gene TRBJ1-1; D possibly corresponds to TRBD1 (6 bases). The V end was cut by 4 bases, the J end by 5 bases, with 15 bases between. Germline-derived CDR1 and CDR2 are SGHNT and YYREEE (reference sequence). The CDR3 runs to 14 residues. The CDR3 sequence is CASSTRTARTEAFF. DNA for the CDR3: TGTGCCAGCAGCACCCGGACAGCTAGGACTGAAGCTTTCTTT.

The chain recombines TRBV6-1 with TRBJ1-1; D not certain. CDR3 length equals 15 residues. V shed 0 bases and J shed 6 bases, with 14 bases lying between them. The V gene's germline CDR1 is MNHNS and CDR2 SASEGT. CDR3 DNA: TGTGCCAGCAGTGAAGCGCTGGGCCGGCACGCTGAAGCTTTCTTT. This gives the protein CASSEALGRHAEAFF.

This clone has just a few counts. The chain links TRBV14 to TRBJ2-3; TRBD2 matches at 7 bases. J lost 8 bases, V lost 4 bases, and 15 bases had no gene match. Germline-derived CDR1 and CDR2 are SGHDN and FVKESK. This CDR3 is 16 amino acids long. CDR3 residues: CASSPRAGREKGTQYF. The CDR3, as DNA: TGTGCCAGCAGCCCCCGGGCCGGGCGGGAGAAGGGTACGCAGTATTTT.

V gene TRBV7-9 combines with J gene TRBJ2-5; possibly TRBD1 for D (5 bases). V lost 1 base, J lost 3 bases, and 9 bases lay in between. Per germline, CDR1 SEHNR and CDR2 FQNEAQ (reference sequence). The CDR3 consists of 14 residues. The CDR3 coding sequence is TGTGCCAGCAGCTTAGTGGTCAGGGAAGAGACCCAGTACTTC. This translates into CASSLVVREETQYF. The full variable domain, its missing parts supplied by reference TRBV7-9 and TRBJ2-5, is DTGVSQNPRHKITKRGQNVTFRCDPISEHNRLYWYRQTLGQGPEFLTYFQNEAQLEKSRLLSDRFSAERPKGSFSTLEIQRTEQGDSAMYLCASSLVVREETQYFGPGTRLLVL.

V gene TRBV12-3 or TRBV12-4 combines with J gene TRBJ2-3; a weak D match, TRBD1 (6 bases). The ends were cut back, 9 bases at V and 0 bases at J, with 7 bases in the middle. The CDR3 consists of 12 residues. The CDR3 region is CASQGSTDTQYF. In DNA, the CDR3 is TGTGCCAGTCAGGGGAGCACAGATACGCAGTATTTT.

The chain is built from TRBV5-6 and TRBJ2-1; the match to TRBD2 covers 11 bases. V lost 2 bases to trimming and J lost 6 bases; unmatched junction nucleotides: 7. The CDR3 consists of 16 residues. The germline V gene encodes CDR1 SGHDT and CDR2 YYEEEE. The CDR3 DNA reads TGTGCCAGCAGCTTAACCGGGACTAGCGGCCTCAATGAGCAGTTCTTC. Translation: CASSLTGTSGLNEQFF.

V is TRBV19 and J is TRBJ1-2, with D perhaps matching TRBD1 (6 bases). The CDR3 extends over 12 amino acids. Germline-derived CDR1 and CDR2 are LNHDA and SQIVND (reference sequence). V lost 6 bases to trimming and J lost 4 bases, with 9 bases between them. The CDR3 loop reads CASSEGGYGYTF. Written as DNA, the CDR3 is TGTGCCAGTAGCGAAGGGGGCTATGGCTACACCTTC. The complete variable domain, with remaining parts taken from reference TRBV19 and TRBJ1-2, reads DGGITQSPKYLFRKEGQNVTLSCEQNLNHDAMYWYRQDPGQGLRLIYYSQIVNDFQKGDIAEGYSVSREKKESFPLTVTSAQKNPTAFYLCASSEGGYGYTFGSGTRLTVV.

The chain uses TRBV19 and TRBJ1-1; TRBD1 aligns across 8 bases. The germline V gene encodes CDR1 LNHDA and CDR2 SQIVND (reference sequence). J lost 0 bases, V lost 5 bases, and 5 bases had no gene match. This CDR3 spans 15 amino acids. This CDR3 is CASSSGTGLNTEAFF. For the CDR3, the DNA is TGTGCCAGTAGTTCCGGGACAGGACTGAACACTGAAGCTTTCTTT.

The J gene is TRBJ1-2, the V gene TRBV10-3; 7 bases map to TRBD1. Per the germline V gene, CDR1 is ENHRY and CDR2 is SYGVKD. This CDR3 region has 14 residues. V lost 4 bases and J lost 8; bases outside the gene matches: 10. The CDR3 protein is CAISGTGLMQGYTF. In DNA, the CDR3 is TGTGCCATCAGTGGGACAGGCTTGATGCAAGGCTACACCTTC.

The J gene is TRBJ2-1, the V gene TRBV5-5; a weak D match, TRBD1 (5 bases). The germline V gene has CDR1 SGHKS and CDR2 YYEKEE (reference sequence). The V end lost 7 bases, the J end lost 2 bases, and 13 bases lay between the germline ends. This CDR3 has 14 amino acids. The CDR3, as DNA: TGTGCCAGCGATCAGGGCCCCACCTACAATGAGCAGTTCTTC. This sequence encodes CASDQGPTYNEQFF.

This sequence joins TRBV7-2 and TRBJ2-7; TRBD2 is a possible D gene (6 bases). The CDR3 is 15 residues long. V was clipped by 5 bases and J by 2 bases, with 16 bases between them. Germline V CDR1 and CDR2: SGHTA, FQGNSA. The DNA for the CDR3 is TGTGCCAGCAGCCCCACAGGAGGGGTCCCCTACGAGCAGTACTTC. It translates to CASSPTGGVPYEQYF.

This rearrangement joins TRBV9 to TRBJ1-2; TRBD1 agrees at 8 bases. Germline CDR1 SGDLS, CDR2 YYNGEE. Germline trimming cut 6 bases from V and 8 bases from J; bases unmatched to any gene: 9. The CDR3 is 13 amino acids. The CDR3 bases are TGTGCCAGCACCAACGGACAGGGAACAGGCTACACCTTC. Translated, it gives CASTNGQGTGYTF. Using reference TRBV9 and TRBJ1-2 for the parts outside the CDR3, the full variable domain is DSGVTQTPKHLITATGQRVTLRCSPRSGDLSVYWYQQSLDQGLQFLIQYYNGEERAKGNILERFSAQQFPDLHSELNLSSLELGDSALYFCASTNGQGTGYTFGSGTRLTVV.

V is TRBV30 and J is TRBJ2-5, with TRBD1 matching 7 bases. Germline V lookup: CDR1 GTSNPN, CDR2 SVGIG (reference sequence). V lost 2 bases, J lost 7 bases, and 16 bases stayed unmatched. CDR3 length: 16 amino acids. Here the CDR3 DNA reads TGTGCCTGGAGTCTCCCGGGACAGCCGCCCTCAGGGACCCAGTACTTC. Encoded protein: CAWSLPGQPPSGTQYF.

The chain is built from TRBV27 and TRBJ2-1; possible D gene TRBD1, 6 bases. The CDR3 covers 19 residues. Germline values: CDR1 MNHEY, CDR2 SMNVEV (reference sequence). The V end was cut by 1 base, the J end by 4 bases, with 23 bases between. CDR3 DNA: TGTGCCAGCAGTTTATGGCCGATAACTTTTTCAGGGGAATACAATGAGCAGTTCTTC. Translating gives CASSLWPITFSGEYNEQFF.

V is TRBV30 and J is TRBJ1-1; no reliable D call. The V and J ends lost 0 bases and 7 bases respectively, with 9 bases between them. This CDR3 comprises 12 residues. CDR1 is GTSNPN and CDR2 is SVGIG in the germline V gene (reference sequence). The chain's CDR3 is CAWSVVRNEAFF. CDR3 sequence (DNA): TGTGCCTGGAGTGTTGTCAGGAATGAAGCTTTCTTT.

With respect to this clone: Mismatch with germline at one junction end may stem from a read error. This chain joins TRBV20-1 and TRBJ1-1, with a possible D match to TRBD1 (6 bases). From germline, CDR1 is DFQATT and CDR2 SNEGSKA (reference sequence). The CDR3 consists of 14 residues. The CDR3 is CSASGEGVKTEAFF. DNA for the CDR3: TGCAGTGCTAGTGGAGAGGGGGTGAAGACTGAAGCTTTCTTT.

V and J are TRBV7-9 and TRBJ2-3; D call uncertain. Trimming took off 8 bases at V and 4 bases at J, with 13 bases between the two ends. The CDR3 totals 13 residues. Germline V gene sequence: CDR1 SEHNR, CDR2 FQNEAQ (reference sequence). CDR3 protein: CASRIGQSDTQYF. CDR3 sequence (DNA): TGTGCCAGCCGCATTGGTCAATCAGATACGCAGTATTTT.

V gene TRBV11-3 combines with J gene TRBJ2-3; D gene uncertain. The CDR3 runs to 12 residues. Trimming shortened V by 5 bases and J by 6 bases, and 9 bases separated the two germline ends. Germline V gives CDR1 SGHNT, CDR2 YENEEA. The CDR3 DNA reads TGTGCCAGCAGCCCCGAAGGGGATACGCAGTATTTT. As protein: CASSPEGDTQYF. Using reference TRBV11-3 and TRBJ2-3 for the parts outside the CDR3, the full variable domain is EAGVVQSPRYKIIEKKQPVAFWCNPISGHNTLYWYLQNLGQGPELLIRYENEEAVDDSQLPKDRFSAERLKGVDSTLKIQPAELGDSAVYLCASSPEGDTQYFGPGTRLTVL.

The gene calls are TRBV6-4 and TRBJ2-1, with D perhaps TRBD1 (6 bases). Germline V gene sequence: CDR1 MRHNA, CDR2 SNTAGT. Deletions cut 5 bases from V and 0 bases from J, with 14 bases between. The CDR3 has 16 residues. In DNA form, the CDR3 reads TGTGCCAGCAGTCCTCAGGGGTCCTACTCCTACAATGAGCAGTTCTTC. Amino acid sequence: CASSPQGSYSYNEQFF.

The chain carries TRBV5-1 and TRBJ2-1, with TRBD1 as a possible D gene (6 bases). The CDR3 covers 14 residues. In germline, CDR1 is SGHRS, CDR2 YFSETQ. V dropped 0 bases and J dropped 5 bases, with 9 bases sitting between them. In DNA, the CDR3 is TGCGCCAGCAGCTTGGACAGGGAAGACAATGAGCAGTTCTTC. It is translated as CASSLDREDNEQFF.

For the CDR3, the DNA is TGTGCCAGCAGCGTAGGGGACGCGACGAACACCGGGGAGCTGTTTTTT. Translation: CASSVGDATNTGELFF. The V call is TRBV9, the J call TRBJ2-2; TRBD1 or TRBD2 may be the D gene (5 bases each). Germline loops: CDR1 SGDLS, CDR2 YYNGEE. CDR3 length equals 16 residues. V shed 0 bases and J shed 0 bases, with 9 bases lying between them.

The V and J genes are TRBV6-5 and TRBJ2-1; TRBD1 matches at 9 bases. Germline trimming cut 7 bases from V and 7 bases from J; bases unmatched to any gene: 5. Germline CDR1 MNHEY, CDR2 SVGAGI. The length of the CDR3 is 13 residues. The CDR3 region is CASTSTGGNEQFF. The CDR3 DNA sequence: TGTGCCAGCACCTCGACAGGGGGAAATGAGCAGTTCTTC.

The chain employs TRBV6-6 and TRBJ1-1; D unclear. This CDR3 has 15 amino acids. V lost 0 bases and J lost 1, with 9 bases in between. CDR1 is MNHNY and CDR2 is SVGAGI in the germline V gene (reference sequence). The CDR3 spells CASSYSGRGNTEAFF. CDR3 in DNA: TGTGCCAGCAGTTACTCAGGACGTGGGAACACTGAAGCTTTCTTT.

The table lists this clone with a count of one. This sequence joins TRBV19 and TRBJ1-3, with TRBD1 as a possible D gene (6 bases). This CDR3 has 16 residues. V dropped 5 bases and J dropped 0 bases, with 14 bases sitting between them. Germline V CDR1 and CDR2: LNHDA, SQIVND (reference sequence). In DNA form, the CDR3 reads TGTGCCAGTAGTGTACAGGGATACGACTCTGGAAACACCATATATTTT. It is translated as CASSVQGYDSGNTIYF.

The J gene is TRBJ2-6, the V gene TRBV10-3, with D possibly being TRBD1 (5 bases). Germline V lookup: CDR1 ENHRY, CDR2 SYGVKD. Trimming left V 10 bases short and J 4 bases short, with 20 bases between. CDR3 length equals 16 residues. CDR3 DNA: TGTGCCACCAAGGGGCAGTCCGGCGGCGGGGCCAACGTCCTGACTTTC. This encodes CATKGQSGGGANVLTF.

V gene TRBV9 combines with J gene TRBJ2-7, with 7 bases fitting TRBD1. This CDR3 is 14 amino acids long. Germline V gene data show CDR1 as SGDLS and CDR2 as YYNGEE. V shed 0 bases and J 1 base; nucleotides not matched to a gene: 1. This chain's CDR3 is CASSVEGQSYEQYF. CDR3 nucleotide sequence: TGTGCCAGCAGCGTAGAGGGACAGTCCTACGAGCAGTACTTC.